This TCR beta chain originates from a study of shared clonotypes between healthy human individuals. Whole-study context: Three plates were used per donor for CD4 naive, three for CD4 memory, two for CD8 naive and one for CD8 memory. Broader study findings: Sequencing depth was predicted to influence how clonotypes are shared among donors.

The table lists this clone with a count of one. Its antigen is as yet unknown. The donor cohort consisted entirely of Caucasian adults residing in Nashville, Tennessee. This CDR3 has 13 residues. V lost 11 bases, J lost 5 bases, and 7 bases stayed unmatched. Germline lookup yields CDR1 LNHDA and CDR2 SQIVND (reference sequence). Deep level was the assay's run setting. Sequencing was performed with immunoSEQ multiplex PCR; in TCRdb, only in-frame clones are kept and a portion is missing. The sample carries roughly 2,500,000 clones, roughly 93% recorded once. J is TRBJ1-5 and V is TRBV19; 9 bases fit TRBD1. The origin of this receptor is a man aged 18 to 30 in good health. Some clones in this sample may be carry-over from other donors' samples. Sequencing input: naive CD4+ T cells from PBMCs. Subset described: CD45RA+ positively selected. CDR3 region: CARPDRGDQPQHF. The CDR3 nucleotides are TGTGCCCGACCGGACAGGGGAGATCAGCCCCAGCATTTT.